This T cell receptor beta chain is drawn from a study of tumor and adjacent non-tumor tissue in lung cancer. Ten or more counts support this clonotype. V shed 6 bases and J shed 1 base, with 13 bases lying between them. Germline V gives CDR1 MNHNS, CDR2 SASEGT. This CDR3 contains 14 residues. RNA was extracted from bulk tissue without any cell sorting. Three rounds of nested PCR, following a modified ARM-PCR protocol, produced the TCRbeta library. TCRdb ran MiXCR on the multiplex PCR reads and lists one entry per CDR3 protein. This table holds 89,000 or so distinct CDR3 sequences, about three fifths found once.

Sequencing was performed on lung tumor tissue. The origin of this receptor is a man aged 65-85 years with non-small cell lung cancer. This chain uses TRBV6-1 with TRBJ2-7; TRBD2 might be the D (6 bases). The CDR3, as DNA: TGTGCCAGCAGCTCCCGTGGGGGGTCCTACGAGCAGTACTTC. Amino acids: CASSSRGGSYEQYF.